Each of the 30 T cell receptor beta chains below was sequenced from the same sample in a study of cytomegalovirus exposure and HLA in healthy donors. Amplification used 60 Vbeta primers and 13 Jbeta primers. Using immunoSEQ multiplex PCR, the repertoire was profiled, and TCRdb retains in-frame clones only, with some absent. This sample has approximately 130,000 clones, with around 77% found just once. Specimen: PBMCs. The receptor source for this set is a man in his late teens or twenties in good health and CMV-seropositive.

V and J are TRBV28 and TRBJ1-6; no clear D. This CDR3 is built from 15 residues. V dropped 6 bases and J dropped 18 bases, with 27 bases sitting between them. CDR1 is MDHEN, CDR2 SYDVKM, per germline. The CDR3 protein is CASRLSDIGNTAPHF. CDR3 nucleotide sequence: TGTGCCAGCAGGCTCTCCGACATTGGTAATACGGCCCCCCACTTT.

This clone appeared a single time. This chain joins TRBV6-5 and TRBJ1-1, with D maybe TRBD1 (6 bases). The germline gives CDR1 MNHEY, CDR2 SVGAGI. The CDR3 is 14 amino acids. With 4 bases removed from V and 0 bases from J, the gap between germline ends came to 9 bases. The CDR3 region is CASSFGQMNTEAFF. CDR3 in DNA: TGTGCCAGCAGTTTTGGACAGATGAACACTGAAGCTTTCTTT.

This chain uses TRBV2 with TRBJ2-1, with D possibly TRBD1 on 6 matching bases. The ends were cut back, 6 bases at V and 5 bases at J, with 14 bases in the middle. CDR3 length: 14 residues. Germline V lookup: CDR1 SNHLY, CDR2 FYNNEI. The DNA of the CDR3 is TGTGCCAGCAGAGGGGACACCACGGACAATGAGCAGTTCTTC. It yields the protein CASRGDTTDNEQFF.

The chain joins TRBV5-1 to TRBJ1-1; 11 bases match TRBD1. This CDR3 has 13 residues. Looked up from germline, CDR1 is SGHRS and CDR2 is YFSETQ. The junction had 2 bases not matched to a gene; V was cut back by 7 bases and J by 3 bases. The DNA of the CDR3 is TGCGCCAGCCGGGACAGGGGGGACACTGAAGCTTTCTTT. Protein product: CASRDRGDTEAFF.

V and J are TRBV5-1 and TRBJ1-6; 8 bases align to TRBD1. The CDR3 runs 16 residues. The V gene end was trimmed by 8 bases and the J gene end by 7 bases; junction bases not matched to a gene: 14. Germline lookup yields CDR1 SGHRS and CDR2 YFSETQ. CDR3 DNA: TGCGCCAGTAGCCCGAATTCGGGACAGGAGAATTCACCCCTCCACTTT. Translation: CASSPNSGQENSPLHF.

The gene calls are TRBV19 and TRBJ2-7; the match to TRBD1 covers 7 bases. Germline trimming cut 2 bases from V and 2 bases from J; bases unmatched to any gene: 6. The germline gives CDR1 LNHDA, CDR2 SQIVND (reference sequence). CDR3 size: 15 residues. The CDR3 sequence is CASSIRTGTAYEQYF. For the CDR3, the DNA is TGTGCCAGTAGTATACGGACCGGGACAGCCTACGAGCAGTACTTC.

This clone was counted only a few times. The chain joins TRBV9 to TRBJ2-1, with 12 bases that match TRBD2. CDR1 is SGDLS and CDR2 is YYNGEE in the germline V gene. V shed 7 bases, J shed 8 bases, and the junction held 4 bases outside the gene matches. This CDR3 has 13 amino acids. CDR3 bases: TGTGCCAGCCGGACTAGCGGGATGGATGAGCAGTTCTTC. It translates to CASRTSGMDEQFF.

This chain joins TRBV11-2 and TRBJ1-2; possible D gene TRBD1, 5 bases. Germline V gene lookup returns CDR1 SGHAT and CDR2 FQNNGV. Deletions cut 1 base from V and 8 bases from J, with 17 bases between. CDR3 size: 15 residues. CDR3 protein: CASSLGGAIRGGYTF. The CDR3 nucleotides are TGTGCCAGCAGCTTAGGCGGGGCTATTCGGGGAGGCTACACCTTC.

The rearrangement links TRBV27 to TRBJ2-5, with D perhaps matching TRBD1 (5 bases). Germline V lookup: CDR1 MNHEY, CDR2 SMNVEV (reference sequence). The CDR3 runs 14 residues. Trimming removed 2 bases from V and 3 bases from J, with 10 bases in between. CDR3 sequence: CASSLRTSKETQYF. CDR3 coding DNA: TGTGCCAGCAGTTTACGGACAAGCAAAGAGACCCAGTACTTC.

This clone occurred a few times. The genes are TRBV4-2 and TRBJ1-6; D is uncertain. Germline CDR1 LGHNA, CDR2 YNFKEQ. CDR3 length equals 14 residues. V lost 1 base and J 7 bases, leaving 8 bases between the germline ends. CDR3 DNA: TGTGCCAGCAGCCAAGTTGGCGGAAATTCACCCCTCCACTTT. It translates to CASSQVGGNSPLHF.

This clone occurred once. The chain links TRBV21-1 to TRBJ1-1; the table's TRBD1 call for D was not verified on the DNA. TRBV21-1 is tagged as a pseudogene. The length of the CDR3 is 13 residues. DNA for the CDR3: TGTGCCAGCAGCAAGGGACAGGGGGTTTTAGCTTTCTTT. Translating it yields CASSKGQGVLAFF.

This chain connects TRBV4-2 to TRBJ1-5, with 7 bases aligning to TRBD1. The germline gives CDR1 LGHNA, CDR2 YNFKEQ. V was clipped by 0 bases and J by 5 bases; unmatched bases: 4. The CDR3 is made up of 15 amino acids. This CDR3 is CASSQDRQGHQPQHF. CDR3 nucleotides: TGTGCCAGCAGCCAAGATAGACAGGGCCATCAGCCCCAGCATTTT.

CDR3 amino acids: CASSLALDTEAFF. The CDR3 nucleotides read TGTGCCAGTAGTCTGGCCCTTGACACTGAAGCTTTCTTT. The rearrangement links TRBV19 to TRBJ1-1; no clear D gene. The germline V gene encodes CDR1 LNHDA and CDR2 SQIVND (reference sequence). V lost 5 bases to trimming and J lost 3 bases, with 10 bases between them. This CDR3 has 13 amino acids.

The V call is TRBV29-1, the J call TRBJ2-1; a weak D match, TRBD1 (5 bases). V lost 7 bases and J lost 0, with 13 bases in between. This CDR3 has 14 residues. The germline V gene encodes CDR1 SQVTM and CDR2 ANQGSEA. The CDR3 coding sequence is TGCAGCGAGAACAGGTTGAGCTCCTACAATGAGCAGTTCTTC. Residues: CSENRLSSYNEQFF.

The sample holds a few counts of this clone. The chain combines TRBV27 with TRBJ1-2; maybe TRBD1 (6 bases). Germline values: CDR1 MNHEY, CDR2 SMNVEV (reference sequence). This CDR3 region has 13 residues. The germline V and J ends were trimmed by 5 bases and 2 bases, with 9 bases remaining between them. CDR3 sequence (DNA): TGTGCCAGCAGTCTACAGGGCAACTATGGCTACACCTTC. As protein: CASSLQGNYGYTF.

The V gene is TRBV18, the J gene TRBJ1-2; 7 nucleotides match TRBD1. The CDR3 contains 15 residues. Germline assignment: CDR1 KGHSH and CDR2 LQKENI. The V gene end was trimmed by 1 base and the J gene end by 6 bases; junction bases not matched to a gene: 8. CDR3 in amino acids: CASSPLKGAADGYTF. The CDR3 DNA reads TGTGCCAGCTCACCACTAAAGGGGGCTGCGGATGGCTACACCTTC.

The chain uses TRBV11-2 and TRBJ1-4; 7 nucleotides line up with TRBD1. The V and J ends lost 0 bases and 6 bases, in that order; junction bases with no gene match: 4. This CDR3 spans 15 amino acids. The germline CDR1 and CDR2 sequences are SGHAT and FQNNGV. The CDR3, as DNA: TGTGCCAGCAGCTTAGATTGGGGGACAGATGAAAAACTGTTTTTT. Translation: CASSLDWGTDEKLFF.

The chain has TRBV9 and TRBJ2-3, with TRBD2 as a possible D gene (6 bases). This CDR3 has 16 residues. Deletions cut 0 bases from V and 0 bases from J, with 11 bases between. Germline CDR1 SGDLS, CDR2 YYNGEE. The CDR3 nucleotides are TGTGCCAGCAGCGTAGTAGGTAGCGGTAGCACAGATACGCAGTATTTT. Its translation is CASSVVGSGSTDTQYF. Filled out from reference TRBV9 and TRBJ2-3, the complete variable domain reads DSGVTQTPKHLITATGQRVTLRCSPRSGDLSVYWYQQSLDQGLQFLIQYYNGEERAKGNILERFSAQQFPDLHSELNLSSLELGDSALYFCASSVVGSGSTDTQYFGPGTRLTVL.

The chain links TRBV7-2 to TRBJ1-5; D is possibly TRBD1 (6 bases). CDR1 SGHTA and CDR2 FQGNSA come from the germline V gene. V was clipped by 5 bases and J by 3 bases, with 20 bases between them. The CDR3 covers 17 residues. The chain's CDR3 is CASSTSGGRVVNQPQHF. CDR3 DNA: TGTGCCAGCAGCACAAGCGGGGGGCGCGTAGTCAATCAGCCCCAGCATTTT.

This clone was seen just once. This chain uses TRBV28 with TRBJ1-1; D is uncertain. V lost 5 bases and J lost 0, with 7 bases in between. The length of the CDR3 is 13 residues. Germline V gene sequence: CDR1 MDHEN, CDR2 SYDVKM. The CDR3 sequence: CASSHNMNTEAFF. The CDR3 DNA sequence: TGTGCCAGCAGTCACAACATGAACACTGAAGCTTTCTTT.

The chain uses TRBV7-2 and TRBJ2-7; D perhaps matches TRBD1 (5 bases). V was shortened by 2 bases and J by 3 bases, with 11 bases between the two germline ends. Germline values: CDR1 SGHTA, CDR2 FQGNSA. CDR3 length equals 14 residues. CDR3 region: CASSLYGANYEQYF. The DNA for the CDR3 is TGTGCCAGCAGCTTATATGGGGCTAACTACGAGCAGTACTTC.

The chain has TRBV11-2 and TRBJ2-1; TRBD2 matches at 12 bases. V gave up 2 bases and J gave up 4 bases; unmatched junction bases: 3. The V gene's germline CDR1 is SGHAT and CDR2 FQNNGV. This CDR3 comprises 16 residues. Here the CDR3 DNA reads TGTGCCAGCAGCTTACCGACTAGCGGGGGTTACAATGAGCAGTTCTTC. Its translation: CASSLPTSGGYNEQFF.

In its sample, this clone was seen a few times. The chain uses TRBV25-1 and TRBJ2-7, with D perhaps matching TRBD1 (8 bases). V lost 3 bases, J lost 3 bases, and 18 bases lay in between. The germline CDR1 and CDR2 sequences are MGHDK and SYGVNS. The CDR3 runs to 16 residues. The CDR3 spells CASSDTDREGHYEQYF. In DNA, the CDR3 is TGTGCCAGCAGTGATACGGACAGGGAGGGACACTACGAGCAGTACTTC.

The rearrangement uses TRBV27 and TRBJ1-4; no firm D call. Germline values: CDR1 MNHEY, CDR2 SMNVEV (reference sequence). V lost 7 bases and J lost 6, with 9 bases in between. This CDR3 is built from 12 residues. The chain's CDR3 is CASTGSDEKLFF. The CDR3, as DNA: TGTGCCAGCACGGGGTCGGATGAAAAACTGTTTTTT.

V and J are TRBV7-6 and TRBJ2-2, with 8 bases aligning to TRBD1. Per germline, CDR1 SGHVS and CDR2 FNYEAQ. J was trimmed by 2 bases and V by 4 bases; bases with no gene match: 3. The CDR3 length is 15 residues. The CDR3 loop reads CASSSGTGNTGELFF. DNA of the CDR3: TGTGCCAGCAGCTCCGGGACAGGAAACACCGGGGAGCTGTTTTTT.

This clone has only a few counts. The J gene is TRBJ1-1, the V gene TRBV5-4; 7 nucleotides agree with TRBD1. The CDR3 totals 15 residues. CDR1 SGHNT and CDR2 YYREEE come from the germline V gene (reference sequence). V shed 5 bases, J shed 3 bases, and the junction held 10 bases outside the gene matches. CDR3 sequence reads: CASSKEGARDTEAFF. The CDR3 DNA follows: TGTGCCAGCAGTAAAGAGGGGGCGCGGGACACTGAAGCTTTCTTT. The variable domain in full, with the rest retrieved from reference TRBV5-4 and TRBJ1-1, is ETGVTQSPTHLIKTRGQQVTLRCSSQSGHNTVSWYQQALGQGPQFIFQYYREEENGRGNFPPRFSGLQFPNYSSELNVNALELDDSALYLCASSKEGARDTEAFFGQGTRLTVV.

The chain uses TRBV5-1 and TRBJ1-5; TRBD1 is a possible D gene (6 bases). This CDR3 spans 14 amino acids. The V gene's germline CDR1 is SGHRS and CDR2 YFSETQ. The V and J ends lost 4 bases and 8 bases respectively, with 16 bases between them. The CDR3 loop is CASSPGQSGEPQHF. The CDR3 nucleotides are TGCGCCAGCAGCCCCGGACAGTCCGGCGAGCCCCAGCATTTT.

The chain combines TRBV7-9 with TRBJ2-2; 7 bases match TRBD1. The length of the CDR3 is 14 residues. Losses at the gene ends were 5 bases for V and 1 base for J; bases not matched to a gene: 1. CDR1 is SEHNR and CDR2 is FQNEAQ in the germline V gene (reference sequence). The DNA for the CDR3 is TGTGCCAGCAGCAGGGACAGGAACACCGGGGAGCTGTTTTTT. This codes for CASSRDRNTGELFF.

V is TRBV30 and J is TRBJ1-1; D possibly corresponds to TRBD1 (6 bases). Trimming pared 3 bases from V and 1 base from J, leaving 15 bases between. Germline V gives CDR1 GTSNPN, CDR2 SVGIG (reference sequence). The CDR3 extends over 15 amino acids. This CDR3 is CAWRQPDRKNTEAFF. For the CDR3, the DNA is TGTGCCTGGAGACAACCGGACAGAAAGAACACTGAAGCTTTCTTT. The variable domain in full, with the rest retrieved from reference TRBV30 and TRBJ1-1, is SQTIHQWPATLVQPVGSPLSLECTVEGTSNPNLYWYRQAAGRGLQLLFYSVGIGQISSEVPQNLSASRPQDRQFILSSKKLLLSDSGFYLCAWRQPDRKNTEAFFGQGTRLTVV.

The chain links TRBV10-3 to TRBJ2-1, with D possibly being TRBD2 (5 bases). Germline V gene lookup returns CDR1 ENHRY and CDR2 SYGVKD. There are 14 residues in the CDR3. Trimming cost V 4 bases and J 8 bases, with 15 bases left between them. The CDR3 region is CAISGGLAGDEQFF. The CDR3 nucleotides read TGTGCCATCAGTGGTGGGCTAGCCGGCGATGAGCAGTTCTTC.